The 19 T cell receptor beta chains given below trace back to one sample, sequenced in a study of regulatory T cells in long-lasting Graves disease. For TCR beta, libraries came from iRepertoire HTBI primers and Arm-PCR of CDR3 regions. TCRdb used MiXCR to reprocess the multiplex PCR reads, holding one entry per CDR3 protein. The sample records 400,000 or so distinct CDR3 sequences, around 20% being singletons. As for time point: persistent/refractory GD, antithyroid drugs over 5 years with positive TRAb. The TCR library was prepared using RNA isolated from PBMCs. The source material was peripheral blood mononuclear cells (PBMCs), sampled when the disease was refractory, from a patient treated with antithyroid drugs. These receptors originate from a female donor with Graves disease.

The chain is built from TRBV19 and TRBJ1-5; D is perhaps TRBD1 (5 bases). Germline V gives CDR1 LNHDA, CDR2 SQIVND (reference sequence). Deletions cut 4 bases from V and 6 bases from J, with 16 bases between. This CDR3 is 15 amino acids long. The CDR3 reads CASSTWDGAAQPQHF. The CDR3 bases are TGTGCCAGTAGTACCTGGGACGGGGCTGCTCAGCCCCAGCATTTT.

The CDR3 sequence is CASSATGNSYEQYF. The CDR3 DNA reads TGTGCCAGCAGTGCAACAGGGAACTCCTACGAGCAGTACTTC. The V gene is TRBV4-2, the J gene TRBJ2-7; D is possibly TRBD1 (6 bases). The length of the CDR3 is 14 residues. V lost 6 bases and J lost 0, with 12 bases in between. From germline, CDR1 is LGHNA and CDR2 YNFKEQ.

This chain's CDR3 is CSARPPGRGSGNTIYF. CDR3 sequence (DNA): TGCAGTGCTAGGCCACCAGGCAGGGGCTCTGGAAACACCATATATTTT. V and J are TRBV20-1 and TRBJ1-3; D may be TRBD1 (6 bases). CDR3 length: 16 residues. The germline V gene encodes CDR1 DFQATT and CDR2 SNEGSKA (reference sequence). Trimming pared 3 bases from V and 0 bases from J, leaving 15 bases between.

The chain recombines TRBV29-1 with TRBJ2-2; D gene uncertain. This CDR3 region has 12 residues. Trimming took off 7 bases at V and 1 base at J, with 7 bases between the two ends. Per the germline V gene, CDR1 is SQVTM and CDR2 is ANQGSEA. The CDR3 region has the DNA TGCAGCGGATGGGAGAACACCGGGGAGCTGTTTTTT. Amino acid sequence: CSGWENTGELFF.

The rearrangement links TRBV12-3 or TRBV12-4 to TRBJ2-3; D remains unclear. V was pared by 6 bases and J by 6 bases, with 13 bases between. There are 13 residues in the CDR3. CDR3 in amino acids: CASSRTRRDTQYF. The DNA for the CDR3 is TGTGCCAGCAGCCGAACACGTCGGGATACGCAGTATTTT.

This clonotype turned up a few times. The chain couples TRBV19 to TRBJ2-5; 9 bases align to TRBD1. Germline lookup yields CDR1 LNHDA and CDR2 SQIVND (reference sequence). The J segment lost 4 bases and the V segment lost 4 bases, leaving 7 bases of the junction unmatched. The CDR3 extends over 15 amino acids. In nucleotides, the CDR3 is TGTGCCAGTAGTAAGGGACAGGGATCAGTAGAGACCCAGTACTTC. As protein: CASSKGQGSVETQYF.

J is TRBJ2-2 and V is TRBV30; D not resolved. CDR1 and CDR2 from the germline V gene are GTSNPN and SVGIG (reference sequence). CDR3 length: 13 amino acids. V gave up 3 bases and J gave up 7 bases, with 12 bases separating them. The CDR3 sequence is CAWSLSRGGELFF. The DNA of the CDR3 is TGTGCCTGGAGCCTTTCCCGCGGCGGGGAGCTGTTTTTT.

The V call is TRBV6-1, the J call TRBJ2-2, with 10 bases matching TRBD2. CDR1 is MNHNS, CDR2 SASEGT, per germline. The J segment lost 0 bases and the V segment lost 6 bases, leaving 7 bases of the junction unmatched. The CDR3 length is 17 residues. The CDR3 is CASRWRTSGANTGELFF. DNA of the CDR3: TGTGCCAGCAGATGGAGGACTAGCGGAGCGAACACCGGGGAGCTGTTTTTT.

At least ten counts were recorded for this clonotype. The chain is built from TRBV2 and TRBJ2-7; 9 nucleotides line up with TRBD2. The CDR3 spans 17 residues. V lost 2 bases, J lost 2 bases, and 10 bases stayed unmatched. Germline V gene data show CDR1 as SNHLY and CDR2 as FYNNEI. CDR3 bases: TGTGCCAGCAGTGAAAGGCTAGCGGGAAGCCAAACCTACGAGCAGTACTTC. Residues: CASSERLAGSQTYEQYF.

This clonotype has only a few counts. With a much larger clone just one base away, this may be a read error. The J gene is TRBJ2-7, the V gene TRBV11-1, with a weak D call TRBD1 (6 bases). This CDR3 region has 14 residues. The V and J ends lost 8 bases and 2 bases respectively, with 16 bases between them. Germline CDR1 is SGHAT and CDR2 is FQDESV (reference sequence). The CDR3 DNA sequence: TGTGCCAGCGGCCAGAACAGGGACGCCTACGAGCAGTACTTC. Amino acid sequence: CASGQNRDAYEQYF. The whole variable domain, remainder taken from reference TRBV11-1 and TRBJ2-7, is EAEVAQSPRYKITEKSQAVAFWCDPISGHATLYWYRQILGQGPELLVQFQDESVVDDSQLPKDRFSAERLKGVDSTLKIQPAELGDSAMYLCASGQNRDAYEQYFGPGTRLTVT.

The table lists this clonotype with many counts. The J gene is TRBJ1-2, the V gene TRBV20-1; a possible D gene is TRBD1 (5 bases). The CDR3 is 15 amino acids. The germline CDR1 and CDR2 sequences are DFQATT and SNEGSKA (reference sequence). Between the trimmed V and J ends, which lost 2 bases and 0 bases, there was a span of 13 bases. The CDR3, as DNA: TGCAGTGCTAGATCCAAACAGGATTCTAACTATGGCTACACCTTC. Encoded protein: CSARSKQDSNYGYTF.

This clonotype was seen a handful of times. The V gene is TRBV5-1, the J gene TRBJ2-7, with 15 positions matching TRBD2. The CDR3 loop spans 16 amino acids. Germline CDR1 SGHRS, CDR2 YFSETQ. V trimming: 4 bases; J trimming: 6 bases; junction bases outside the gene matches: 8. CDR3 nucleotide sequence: TGCGCCAGCAGCCCCGGACTAGCGGGAGGGGCCTCCGAGCAGTACTTC. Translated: CASSPGLAGGASEQYF.

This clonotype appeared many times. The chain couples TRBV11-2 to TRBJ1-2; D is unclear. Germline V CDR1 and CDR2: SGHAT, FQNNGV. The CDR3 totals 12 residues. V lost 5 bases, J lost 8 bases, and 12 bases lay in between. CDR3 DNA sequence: TGTGCCAGCAGCCTCCTTATGGGGGGCTACACCTTC. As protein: CASSLLMGGYTF.

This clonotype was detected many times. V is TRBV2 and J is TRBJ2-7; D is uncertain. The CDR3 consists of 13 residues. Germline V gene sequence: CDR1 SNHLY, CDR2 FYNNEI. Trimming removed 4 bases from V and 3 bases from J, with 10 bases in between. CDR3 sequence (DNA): TGTGCCAGCAGTGTGGATGGCATCTACGAGCAGTACTTC. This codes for CASSVDGIYEQYF.

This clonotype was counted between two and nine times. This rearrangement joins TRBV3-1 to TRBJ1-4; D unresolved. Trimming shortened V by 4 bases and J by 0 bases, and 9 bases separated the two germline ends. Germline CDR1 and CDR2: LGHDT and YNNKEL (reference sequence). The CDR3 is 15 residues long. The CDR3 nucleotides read TGTGCCAGCAGCCCTAGTCAGCCAACTAATGAAAAACTGTTTTTT. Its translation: CASSPSQPTNEKLFF.

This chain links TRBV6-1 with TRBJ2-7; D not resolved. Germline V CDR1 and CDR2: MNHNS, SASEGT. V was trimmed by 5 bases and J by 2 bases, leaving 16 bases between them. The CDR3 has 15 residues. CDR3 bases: TGTGCCAGCAGTACATTGGACGGATTTACCTACGAGCAGTACTTC. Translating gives CASSTLDGFTYEQYF.

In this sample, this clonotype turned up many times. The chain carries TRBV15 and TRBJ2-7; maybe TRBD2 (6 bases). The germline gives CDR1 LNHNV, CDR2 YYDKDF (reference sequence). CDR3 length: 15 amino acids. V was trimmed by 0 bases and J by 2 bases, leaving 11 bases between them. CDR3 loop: CATSRELAETYEQYF. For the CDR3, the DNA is TGTGCCACCAGCAGAGAACTAGCTGAGACCTACGAGCAGTACTTC.

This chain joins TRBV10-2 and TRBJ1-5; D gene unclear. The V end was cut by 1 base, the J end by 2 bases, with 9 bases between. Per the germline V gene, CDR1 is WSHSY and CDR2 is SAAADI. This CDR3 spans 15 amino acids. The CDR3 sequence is CASSELGSGNQPQHF. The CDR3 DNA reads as TGCGCCAGCAGTGAGTTGGGGAGCGGCAATCAGCCCCAGCATTTT.

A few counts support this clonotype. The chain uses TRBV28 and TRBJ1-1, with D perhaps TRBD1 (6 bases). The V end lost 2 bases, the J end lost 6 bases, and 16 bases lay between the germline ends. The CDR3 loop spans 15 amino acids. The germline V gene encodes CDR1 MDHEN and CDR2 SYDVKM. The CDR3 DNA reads TGTGCCAGCAGTTTAGCAGGGGCCGGTAGGGCTGAAGCTTTCTTT. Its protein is CASSLAGAGRAEAFF.